The rows below give T cell receptor beta chains drawn from one sample of a study of Ad26.COV2.S vaccination and SARS-CoV-2 variants. TCRdb's table, derived via immunoSEQ multiplex PCR, lists solely in-frame clones and lacks some. The table records 350,000 to 500,000 clones, 80% to 95% of them present only once. The sequenced sample was peripheral blood, obtained in a trial of Ad26.COV2.S vaccine versus placebo. Every receptor here comes from a person aged 18-65 years who received the Ad26.COV2.S COVID-19 vaccine or a placebo. Each CDR3 is given with its conserved first and last residue. A D gene is named only where the DNA matches it firmly. For some rows the clone size is stated as once, few or many, or as a class when expanded; others skip it.

TGTGCCACCAGTGCGAACGGACTAGCGGGACCCTACAATGAGCAGTTCTTC,CATSANGLAGPYNEQFF,TRBD2,TRBV24-1,TRBJ2-1,.
TGCAGTGCTAGTTCCGGGGGTCGGGAAAAACTGTTTTTT,CSASSGGREKLFF,.,TRBV20-1,TRBJ1-4,.
TGTGCCAGCAGTTACAGTTCCAGCGGGAGTCGGTGGGAGACCCAGTACTTC,CASSYSSSGSRWETQYF,TRBD2,TRBV6-2/TRBV6-3,TRBJ2-5,.
TGCGCCAGCAGCCAAGACCCGGACGGGGACACTGAAGCTTTCTTT,CASSQDPDGDTEAFF,.,TRBV4-3,TRBJ1-1,once
TGTGCCAGCAGCCATGGGACGGAGAATAATTCACCCCTCCACTTT,CASSHGTENNSPLHF,.,TRBV4-2,TRBJ1-6,.
TGTGCCAGCAGCGTACTAGCGATCTGGACAGATACGCAGTATTTT,CASSVLAIWTDTQYF,TRBD2,TRBV7-9,TRBJ2-3,.
TGCGCCAGCAGCCAAGATCCCCGGGTCCGATACAATGAGCAGTTCTTC,CASSQDPRVRYNEQFF,.,TRBV4-1,TRBJ2-1,once
TGTGCCAGTAAGGACAGGGACCATAACTATGGCTACACCTTC,CASKDRDHNYGYTF,TRBD1,TRBV19,TRBJ1-2,once
TGTGCCAGCAGCTCCCTTTGGGACAGGGTTCCCACAGATACGCAGTATTTT,CASSSLWDRVPTDTQYF,TRBD1,TRBV27,TRBJ2-3,.
TGTGCCAGCAGTTTCACCGGGACAGGGACCCTGGGCAATCAGCCCCAGCATTTT,CASSFTGTGTLGNQPQHF,TRBD1,TRBV6-2/TRBV6-3,TRBJ1-5,.
TGCGCCAGCAGCAAAGAGGGCCAGAGCACAGATACGCAGTATTTT,CASSKEGQSTDTQYF,.,TRBV4-3,TRBJ2-3,.
TGCGCCAGCAGCTTGGCCGACAGGGGTGACGAGCAGTACTTC,CASSLADRGDEQYF,TRBD1,TRBV5-1,TRBJ2-7,few
TGCAGCGTTGAATGGACGGCCAGCTCCTACGAGCAGTACTTC,CSVEWTASSYEQYF,.,TRBV29-1,TRBJ2-7,once
TGTGCCAGCAGTGAACGGACAGGGGGTGTGTACGAGCAGTACTTC,CASSERTGGVYEQYF,TRBD1,TRBV6-1,TRBJ2-7,.
TGCAGCGCCAACGGGGGGTCCTCCTACAATGAGCAGTTCTTC,CSANGGSSYNEQFF,TRBD2,TRBV29-1,TRBJ2-1,.
TGTGCCAGCAGCTTAGCCGGGTCCTATGGATCACCCCTCCACTTT,CASSLAGSYGSPLHF,.,TRBV11-2,TRBJ1-6,.
TGTGCCAGCAGCTTAGCTGGGAACTCCTACAATGAGCAGTTCTTC,CASSLAGNSYNEQFF,.,TRBV7-6,TRBJ2-1,.
TGTGCCAGCAACCTCGGAGGGCATACTGAAGCTTTCTTT,CASNLGGHTEAFF,.,TRBV7-9,TRBJ1-1,.
TGTGCCAGCAGCTCAACAGGGTCGAACACTGAAGCTTTCTTT,CASSSTGSNTEAFF,.,TRBV7-9,TRBJ1-1,.
TGTGCCAGCAGCTTTGGCAACGAGCAGTACTTC,CASSFGNEQYF,.,TRBV7-8,TRBJ2-7,.
TGTGCCAGCAGTGACGGGACAGATAACAATGAGCAGTTCTTC,CASSDGTDNNEQFF,TRBD1,TRBV6-4,TRBJ2-1,.
TGCAGCGTTGAAGATGACAGGGGGGGCTACACCTTC,CSVEDDRGGYTF,TRBD1,TRBV29-1,TRBJ1-2,few
TGTGCCAGCAGAACTCCCCAGGGGTATGGCTACACCTTC,CASRTPQGYGYTF,.,TRBV6-5,TRBJ1-2,.
TGTGCCAGCAAAACAGGGTTGGATGCCGGGGAGCTGTTTTTT,CASKTGLDAGELFF,.,TRBV27,TRBJ2-2,.
TGTGCCAGCAGTCCCCGCGAAAACATTCAGTACTTC,CASSPRENIQYF,.,TRBV6-2/TRBV6-3,TRBJ2-4,.
TGTGCCAGCAGCTTACAGGGGGCTAGGTGGGAGACCCAGTACTTC,CASSLQGARWETQYF,TRBD1,TRBV11-2,TRBJ2-5,.
TGTGCCAGCAGCTCGTACAGGGTAGGGTATGGCTACACCTTC,CASSSYRVGYGYTF,.,TRBV11-2,TRBJ1-2,.
TGTGCCAGCAGTGTCGGGAGTTCATTAGAGACCCAGTACTTC,CASSVGSSLETQYF,.,TRBV28,TRBJ2-5,.
TGTGCCAGCCTTACCCACGAGCAGTACTTC,CASLTHEQYF,.,TRBV21-1,TRBJ2-7,.
TGTGCCAGCAGTTTATCCCTGGGGTCCTACAATGAGCAGTTCTTC,CASSLSLGSYNEQFF,.,TRBV27,TRBJ2-1,.
TGCGCCAGCAGCATCGGGACCCTCAAAAATGGCTACACCTTC,CASSIGTLKNGYTF,.,TRBV5-1,TRBJ1-2,.
TGCAGTGCTAGCTTGGGCTACGAGCAGTACTTC,CSASLGYEQYF,.,TRBV20-1,TRBJ2-7,.
TGTGCCAGCAGCTTAGAGGCAGGGATTGGCGAGCAGTACTTC,CASSLEAGIGEQYF,.,TRBV11-2,TRBJ2-7,.
TGTGCCAGCAGCTCGATGGGGGCGGGGTTTGGCTACACCTTC,CASSSMGAGFGYTF,.,TRBV7-2,TRBJ1-2,.
TGTGCCAGTAGCCCCGTGGACTATCCCCGATCACCGTACAATGAGCAGTTCTTC,CASSPVDYPRSPYNEQFF,.,TRBV19,TRBJ2-1,.
TGTGCCAGCAGCTTACGGGGGGCAGATACGCAGTATTTT,CASSLRGADTQYF,TRBD2,TRBV11-3,TRBJ2-3,.
TGTGCCAGCAGGAGGCAGGGGATGAGCAATCAGCCCCAGCATTTT,CASRRQGMSNQPQHF,.,TRBV19,TRBJ1-5,few
TGCGCCAGCAGCTTGGGGACTAGCGGGGGTTACAATGAGCAGTTCTTC,CASSLGTSGGYNEQFF,TRBD2,TRBV5-1,TRBJ2-1,.
TGTGCCAGTGCCCCGGACTCCTATAATTCACCCCTCCACTTT,CASAPDSYNSPLHF,.,TRBV19,TRBJ1-6,.
TGTGCCACCAGCCGGGAGTCGGGTTCCTACAATGAGCAGTTCTTC,CATSRESGSYNEQFF,.,TRBV15,TRBJ2-1,.
TGTGCCAGTAGCGACGCAGGGGTCGAGCAGTACTTC,CASSDAGVEQYF,.,TRBV19,TRBJ2-7,.
TGTGCCTGGAGTAGATCGGCTACCTACGAGCAGTACTTC,CAWSRSATYEQYF,.,TRBV30,TRBJ2-7,.
TGTGCCAGCAGCTTAGGCTCGTCAGGTTCACAAGAGACCCAGTACTTC,CASSLGSSGSQETQYF,.,TRBV11-2,TRBJ2-5,.
TGTGCCAGCAGTGAGGGGGTTGCGGAGGGCGGAGATACGCAGTATTTT,CASSEGVAEGGDTQYF,.,TRBV25-1,TRBJ2-3,.
TGTGCCAGCAGTTACCGGGGGTCCTACGAGCAGTACTTC,CASSYRGSYEQYF,.,TRBV6-5,TRBJ2-7,once
TGTGCCAGCAGCTTAGAGAGTTCACCCCTCCACTTT,CASSLESSPLHF,.,TRBV13,TRBJ1-6,.
TGTGCCAGCAGCCTTCTGGACAGGACAGAGCAGTTCTTC,CASSLLDRTEQFF,TRBD1,TRBV7-8,TRBJ2-1,.
TGTGCCAGCAGCTTGACCTTACAGGGAGAGGAGAATGAGCAGTTCTTC,CASSLTLQGEENEQFF,.,TRBV5-5,TRBJ2-1,.
TGTGCCAGCAGAGAGCTTGGGGTGGGAGAAAAACTGTTTTTT,CASRELGVGEKLFF,.,TRBV6-5,TRBJ1-4,.